This TCR beta chain was retrieved from a study of chemoradiotherapy in HPV16-positive cancers. Turning to the study itself: Candidate HPV-specific clones and shared TCR motifs came from a couple of HPV16-positive patients. Study observations and caveats: During treatment, candidate HPV-specific clones and E7-related motifs expanded in tumor.

This clone was seen just once. Its antigen remains unknown. Repeated repertoire sampling spanned the course of chemoradiotherapy. Generated by immunoSEQ multiplex PCR, the TCRdb table keeps only in-frame clones and is missing some. The sample includes 65,000 to 80,000 clones, around nine tenths of them seen just once. The CDR3 spans 15 residues. From germline, CDR1 is ENHRY and CDR2 SYGVKD. Trimming at V came to 5 bases and at J to 3 bases, leaving 5 bases not matched to a gene. V gene TRBV10-3 combines with J gene TRBJ1-2, with TRBD1 identical over 11 bases. The specimen comprised blood, sampled from a patient who underwent chemoradiotherapy. The source of this sequence is a human donor with HPV-associated anogenital cancer. The CDR3 nucleotides read TGTGCCATCAGTCCGGACAGGGGGCGTTACTATGGCTACACCTTC. It is translated as CAISPDRGRYYGYTF.